Presented here are 16 T cell receptor beta chains from one specimen sequenced in a study of Ad26.COV2.S vaccination and SARS-CoV-2 variants. This sample's treatment: some 19 received Ad26.COV2.S at low or high dose, single or two shots; roughly five received placebo; per-sample allocation not given. Sampling happened 63 days after the first vaccine or placebo injection. The method was immunoSEQ multiplex PCR; TCRdb's version includes in-frame clones alone and lacks a portion of them. The sample has 360,000 or so clones; roughly 84% are singletons. The specimen was peripheral blood, collected in a trial of Ad26.COV2.S vaccine versus placebo. These receptors came from a person aged 18-65 years who received the Ad26.COV2.S COVID-19 vaccine or a placebo.

The chain links TRBV11-2 to TRBJ2-5, with TRBD1 matching 10 bases. The CDR3 is made up of 16 amino acids. The V gene's germline CDR1 is SGHAT and CDR2 FQNNGV. J was trimmed by 5 bases and V by 1 base; bases with no gene match: 7. For the CDR3, the DNA is TGTGCCAGCAGCTTAGCCGGGACAGGGGAGGACGAGACCCAGTACTTC. Its translation: CASSLAGTGEDETQYF.

The chain is built from TRBV4-1 and TRBJ1-5; no clear D gene. V lost 1 base and J 1 base, leaving 8 bases between the germline ends. The germline V gene encodes CDR1 MGHRA and CDR2 YSYEKL. The CDR3 length is 15 residues. Written as DNA, the CDR3 is TGCGCCAGCAGCCAAGTCTACGGGAGCAATCAGCCCCAGCATTTT. Translating gives CASSQVYGSNQPQHF.

J is TRBJ1-4 and V is TRBV2; no clear D gene. Germline assignment: CDR1 SNHLY and CDR2 FYNNEI. With 2 bases removed from V and 8 bases from J, the gap between germline ends came to 12 bases. The CDR3 length is 14 residues. The CDR3 sequence is CASSETVLREKLFF. CDR3 DNA: TGTGCCAGCAGTGAAACAGTCCTTCGGGAAAAACTGTTTTTT.

This sequence joins TRBV30 and TRBJ1-2; TRBD1 matches at 8 bases. There are 14 residues in the CDR3. With 3 bases clipped from V and 2 bases from J, the junction kept 5 bases outside the gene matches. Germline CDR1 GTSNPN, CDR2 SVGIG (reference sequence). The CDR3 protein is CAWRRDRTNYGYTF. CDR3 nucleotides: TGTGCCTGGAGACGGGACAGGACCAACTATGGCTACACCTTC.

Here the CDR3 DNA reads TGTGCCATCAGTGATGGAGGGGGTTATAGCAATCAGCCCCAGCATTTT. Protein: CAISDGGGYSNQPQHF. J is TRBJ1-5 and V is TRBV10-3; tentative D call: TRBD1 (6 bases). The CDR3 totals 16 residues. V dropped 3 bases and J dropped 0 bases, with 12 bases sitting between them. Germline CDR1 reads ENHRY; CDR2 reads SYGVKD.

The V gene is TRBV9, the J gene TRBJ2-7, with D maybe TRBD2 (6 bases). V was trimmed by 3 bases and J by 3 bases, leaving 16 bases between them. This CDR3 is built from 15 residues. The germline gives CDR1 SGDLS, CDR2 YYNGEE. The CDR3 DNA reads as TGTGCCAGCAGCGAACGTCCGGCTAGCGTCTACGAGCAGTACTTC. Residues: CASSERPASVYEQYF. The full variable domain, rest sourced from reference TRBV9 and TRBJ2-7, is DSGVTQTPKHLITATGQRVTLRCSPRSGDLSVYWYQQSLDQGLQFLIQYYNGEERAKGNILERFSAQQFPDLHSELNLSSLELGDSALYFCASSERPASVYEQYFGPGTRLTVT.

The chain couples TRBV19 to TRBJ1-2; D gene unclear. The germline V and J ends were trimmed by 5 bases and 4 bases, with 11 bases remaining between them. The V gene's germline CDR1 is LNHDA and CDR2 SQIVND (reference sequence). The CDR3 contains 13 residues. Here the CDR3 reads CASSAPSVYGYTF. The CDR3 DNA is TGTGCCAGTAGTGCCCCATCTGTCTATGGCTACACCTTC.

For the CDR3, the DNA is TGTGCCAGCAGTGAAGCAGGGGGTGGCTCACCCCTCCACTTT. Translation: CASSEAGGGSPLHF. The chain is built from TRBV6-1 and TRBJ1-6; possibly TRBD1 for D (6 bases). Trimming took 0 bases from V and 10 from J, leaving 10 bases between them. This CDR3 is built from 14 residues. Germline V gene lookup returns CDR1 MNHNS and CDR2 SASEGT.

V and J are TRBV4-1 and TRBJ1-4; D ambiguous. From germline, CDR1 is MGHRA and CDR2 YSYEKL. This CDR3 contains 14 residues. The V and J ends lost 0 bases and 2 bases respectively, with 4 bases between them. CDR3 DNA sequence: TGCGCCAGCAGCCAAGAACAGACTAATGAAAAACTGTTTTTT. Translation gives CASSQEQTNEKLFF.

This clone is a singleton in its sample. In DNA, the CDR3 is TGTGCCTGGAGTGTAGACAGGAAACAAGAGACCCAGTACTTC. Its translation is CAWSVDRKQETQYF. The rearrangement links TRBV30 to TRBJ2-5, with D possibly TRBD1 on 6 matching bases. V gave up 0 bases and J gave up 2 bases, with 10 bases separating them. Germline V gene sequence: CDR1 GTSNPN, CDR2 SVGIG (reference sequence). This CDR3 spans 14 amino acids.

The chain carries TRBV7-9 and TRBJ1-6, with D uncertain. Germline CDR1 and CDR2: SEHNR and FQNEAQ (reference sequence). V lost 6 bases, J lost 7 bases, and 13 bases lay in between. This CDR3 is built from 14 residues. The DNA of the CDR3 is TGTGCCAGCAGTTGGGAGGGAAGCAATTCACCCCTCCACTTT. It encodes CASSWEGSNSPLHF.

The chain carries TRBV27 and TRBJ2-7; perhaps D is TRBD1 or TRBD2 (6 bases each). Germline lookup yields CDR1 MNHEY and CDR2 SMNVEV (reference sequence). Trimming left V 5 bases short and J 6 bases short, with 14 bases between. The CDR3 runs to 13 residues. The CDR3 nucleotides are TGTGCCAGCAGTGGGGGTGGGGGGCTCGAGCAGTACTTC. Translation: CASSGGGGLEQYF.

The rearrangement links TRBV7-6 to TRBJ2-5, with 11 bases aligning to TRBD1. This CDR3 region has 16 residues. CDR1 and CDR2 (germline): SGHVS, FNYEAQ. V dropped 0 bases and J dropped 4; count of bases not matched to a gene: 4. The CDR3 DNA reads TGTGCCAGCAGCTTAGCTTACGGGACAGGGGGAGAGACCCAGTACTTC. Protein: CASSLAYGTGGETQYF.

The rearrangement uses TRBV10-2 and TRBJ1-5; D perhaps matches TRBD1 (6 bases). Germline CDR1 and CDR2: WSHSY and SAAADI. Trimming stripped 1 base from V and 9 bases from J, with 13 bases between. The CDR3 is 14 amino acids. The CDR3 here is CASSEFTGRSPQHF. CDR3 bases: TGCGCCAGCAGTGAGTTCACAGGGAGGTCGCCCCAGCATTTT.

V is TRBV3-1 (or the pseudogene TRBV3-2) and J is TRBJ2-7; no reliable D call. Trimming stripped 2 bases from V and 0 bases from J, with 5 bases between. The CDR3 runs 13 residues. The germline gives CDR1 LGHDT, CDR2 YNNKEL (reference sequence). DNA for the CDR3: TGTGCCAGCAGCCAATTCGGCTCCTACGAGCAGTACTTC. Amino acids: CASSQFGSYEQYF.

This chain uses TRBV9 with TRBJ2-5; TRBD1 matches 9 bases. The V segment lost 1 base and the J segment 3 bases; nucleotides outside the gene matches: 1. This CDR3 contains 14 residues. Per the germline V gene, CDR1 is SGDLS and CDR2 is YYNGEE. The CDR3: CASSVRTGEETQYF. The CDR3 bases are TGTGCCAGCAGCGTACGGACAGGGGAAGAGACCCAGTACTTC. Based on the CDR3 plus reference TRBV9 and TRBJ2-5, the full variable domain is DSGVTQTPKHLITATGQRVTLRCSPRSGDLSVYWYQQSLDQGLQFLIQYYNGEERAKGNILERFSAQQFPDLHSELNLSSLELGDSALYFCASSVRTGEETQYFGPGTRLLVL.